A single sample gave rise to the 3 T cell receptor beta chains below, sequenced in a study of blood T cell repertoires in COVID-19. This table comes from immunoSEQ multiplex PCR, and its TCRdb copy is limited to in-frame clones, with some not included. This table holds about 320,000 clones, 75% to 90% found once. The specimen was PBMCs or T cells enriched from blood (not recorded which). The receptors were sampled from a man aged 25 to 40 who had recovered from COVID-19.

V gene TRBV9 combines with J gene TRBJ2-1; 9 nucleotides agree with TRBD2. Per the germline V gene, CDR1 is SGDLS and CDR2 is YYNGEE. The CDR3 loop spans 16 amino acids. Germline trimming cut 0 bases from V and 8 bases from J; bases unmatched to any gene: 9. The CDR3 spells CASSVVGSGGRDEQFF. In DNA, the CDR3 is TGTGCCAGCAGCGTAGTTGGTAGCGGGGGTCGCGATGAGCAGTTCTTC.

The genes are TRBV28 and TRBJ1-4, with 7 bases identical to TRBD1. The CDR3 runs 14 residues. The junction had 2 bases not matched to a gene; V was cut back by 6 bases and J by 1 base. Germline values: CDR1 MDHEN, CDR2 SYDVKM. The CDR3 sequence is CASSPGGTNEKLFF. The DNA for the CDR3 is TGTGCCAGCAGCCCAGGGGGAACTAATGAAAAACTGTTTTTT.

The genes are TRBV5-8 and TRBJ2-3, with TRBD2 matching 14 bases. The CDR3 consists of 20 residues. The V and J ends lost 0 bases and 5 bases, in that order; junction bases with no gene match: 14. Germline CDR1 reads SGHTS; CDR2 reads YDEGEE. The CDR3 region is CASSLDHRLAGGPVGDTQYF. The CDR3 DNA is TGTGCCAGCAGCTTGGATCACCGACTAGCGGGGGGGCCCGTAGGAGATACGCAGTATTTT.